The clone carrying this T cell receptor beta chain has a count of ten or more. V was cut by 2 bases and J by 4 bases, with 11 bases left in between. Germline V gives CDR1 KGHSH, CDR2 LQKENI. CDR3 length: 14 amino acids. A single record per CDR3 protein comes from TCRdb applying MiXCR to the RT-PCR reads. The sample contains 550,000 to 750,000 distinct CDR3 sequences, approximately 14% of which appear only once. Sequenced input: memory CD4+ T cells from blood. V and J are TRBV18 and TRBJ2-5; a weak D match, TRBD2 (5 bases). The sequence was obtained from a female donor in good health, serving as a healthy control. In DNA, the CDR3 is TGTGCCAGCTCACCAGTAGAGGGCCCAGAGACCCAGTACTTC. Encoded protein: CASSPVEGPETQYF.